This entry describes one TCR beta chain. The data are from a study of blood T cell repertoires in COVID-19. Across the study: Samples of COVID-19 (acute and convalescent) were obtained from the United States, Italy and Spain. In each case, the material was cDNA or gDNA derived from T cells, B-cell-depleted T cells, or PBMCs.

Per the original data handling: Nucleated cell number was recorded as an estimate derived from reference gene primer amplification. Profiled with immunoSEQ multiplex PCR; TCRdb holds only in-frame clones, not every one. V, J and clone size were drawn from that table, and D and trimming were deduced from the DNA. The table has 60,000 to 90,000 clones, more than 80% seen once. CDR3 length: 15 amino acids. Per germline, CDR1 SGDLS and CDR2 YYNGEE. The germline V and J ends were trimmed by 3 bases and 0 bases, with 7 bases remaining between them. The chain links TRBV9 to TRBJ2-6; D is possibly TRBD2 (6 bases). This TCR was sampled from a woman of 80 years or more with acute or convalescent COVID-19. What was sequenced was peripheral blood. The CDR3 loop is CASSAGGSGANVLTF. The CDR3 nucleotides read TGTGCCAGCAGCGCCGGGGGCTCTGGGGCCAACGTCCTGACTTTC.